The 6 T cell receptor beta chains listed next were all sequenced from one sample in a study of shared clonotypes between healthy human individuals. The data were produced by immunoSEQ multiplex PCR, yet TCRdb's version contains in-frame clones alone and is incomplete. The sample comprises roughly 1,500,000 clones, 95% to 99% of which are singletons, and about 0.45% rests with the top ten. The specimen was naive CD4+ T cells sorted from blood. Subset here: CD45RA+ positively selected. Receptors were obtained from a man between 25 and 39 years old in good health.

This clone showed up just once. The gene calls are TRBV11-3 and TRBJ2-7; maybe TRBD2 (6 bases). Trimming removed 5 bases at V and 0 bases at J, with 17 bases between. Germline V lookup: CDR1 SGHNT, CDR2 YENEEA. The CDR3 has 16 residues. The CDR3 protein is CASSPGGDIYSYEQYF. The CDR3 bases are TGTGCCAGCAGCCCGGGCGGGGATATATACTCCTACGAGCAGTACTTC.

The V gene is TRBV25-1, the J gene TRBJ1-2; TRBD1 matches at 8 bases. Germline CDR1 and CDR2: MGHDK and SYGVNS. The length of the CDR3 is 12 residues. V was pared by 6 bases and J by 8 bases, with 5 bases of the junction left unmatched. The CDR3 region has the DNA TGTGCCAGCAGCCAGGGGGCGAGGGGCTACACCTTC. Translation: CASSQGARGYTF.

Comments on this clone: The sample contains more than one DNA sequence encoding this CDR3. This chain links TRBV9 with TRBJ1-3; D not certain. Germline CDR1 reads SGDLS; CDR2 reads YYNGEE. V gave up 2 bases and J gave up 0 bases, with 6 bases separating them. The CDR3 spans 14 residues. The CDR3 loop is CASSVGSSGNTIYF. In DNA form, the CDR3 reads TGTGCCAGCAGCGTCGGGAGCTCTGGAAACACCATATATTTT.

The chain combines TRBV9 with TRBJ2-6; perhaps TRBD1 as D (5 bases). The CDR3 sequence is 16 residues long. Germline-derived CDR1 and CDR2 are SGDLS and YYNGEE. Trimming stripped 3 bases from V and 1 base from J, with 11 bases between. CDR3 residues: CASSAQGGSGANVLTF. CDR3 coding DNA: TGTGCCAGCAGCGCTCAGGGTGGGTCTGGGGCCAACGTCCTGACTTTC.

For the CDR3, the DNA is TGTGCCATCAGTGACCAAAGCCAGGCAGGGCCACTCAATCAGCCCCAGCATTTT. Translated: CAISDQSQAGPLNQPQHF. The V gene is TRBV10-3, the J gene TRBJ1-5; TRBD1 might be the D (5 bases). This CDR3 is 18 amino acids long. Germline V gene data show CDR1 as ENHRY and CDR2 as SYGVKD. The ends were cut back, 3 bases at V and 3 bases at J, with 21 bases in the middle.

The count of this clone is one. V is TRBV7-8 and J is TRBJ2-7, with no clear D. V lost 0 bases, J lost 3 bases, and 9 bases lay in between. In germline, CDR1 is SGHVS, CDR2 FQNEAQ. CDR3 size: 14 residues. DNA of the CDR3: TGTGCCAGCAGCTTAGCAGGGATTAACTACGAGCAGTACTTC. Protein sequence: CASSLAGINYEQYF.